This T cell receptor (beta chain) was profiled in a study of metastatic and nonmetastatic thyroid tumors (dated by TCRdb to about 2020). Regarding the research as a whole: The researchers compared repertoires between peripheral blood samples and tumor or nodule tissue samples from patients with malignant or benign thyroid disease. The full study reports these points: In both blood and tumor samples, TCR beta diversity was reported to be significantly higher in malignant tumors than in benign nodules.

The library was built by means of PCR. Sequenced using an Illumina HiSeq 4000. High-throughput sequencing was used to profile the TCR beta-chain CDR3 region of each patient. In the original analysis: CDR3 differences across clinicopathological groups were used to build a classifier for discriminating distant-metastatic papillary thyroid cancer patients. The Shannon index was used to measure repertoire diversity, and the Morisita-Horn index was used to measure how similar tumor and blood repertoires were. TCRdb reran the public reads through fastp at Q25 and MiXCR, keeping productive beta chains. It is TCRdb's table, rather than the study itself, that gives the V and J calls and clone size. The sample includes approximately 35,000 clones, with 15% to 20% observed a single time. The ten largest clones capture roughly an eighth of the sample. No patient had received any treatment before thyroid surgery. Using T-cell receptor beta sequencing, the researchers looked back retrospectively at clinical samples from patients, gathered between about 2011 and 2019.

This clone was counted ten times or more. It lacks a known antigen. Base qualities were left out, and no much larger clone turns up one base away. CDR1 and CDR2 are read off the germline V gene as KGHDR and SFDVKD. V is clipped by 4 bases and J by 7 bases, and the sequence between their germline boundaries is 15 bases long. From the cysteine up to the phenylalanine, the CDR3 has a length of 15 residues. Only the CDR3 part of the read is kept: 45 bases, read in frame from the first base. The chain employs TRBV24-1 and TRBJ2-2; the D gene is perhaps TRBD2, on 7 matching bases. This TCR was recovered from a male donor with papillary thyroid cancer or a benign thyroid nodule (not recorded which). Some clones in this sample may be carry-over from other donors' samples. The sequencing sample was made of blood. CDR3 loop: CATSDLRGGDGELFF. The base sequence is TGTGCCACCAGTGACCTTAGGGGGGGGGACGGGGAGCTGTTTTTT.